This TCR beta chain derives from a study of T cells after yellow fever vaccination. V shed 0 bases and J shed 1 base, with 9 bases lying between them. Germline V CDR1 and CDR2: DFQATT, SNEGSKA (reference sequence). This CDR3 spans 15 amino acids. 5'RACE template switching added a universal primer site and UMIs to TCR cDNA. TCRdb reprocessed the 5' RACE reads with MiXCR, giving one entry per CDR3 protein. The table records 500,000 to 650,000 distinct CDR3 sequences, about a sixth of them present only once. The study's findings and limits: Subsequent to the booster, the majority of primary-vaccination clones reappeared (less than 97% CD4, 88% CD8). The bulk population could contribute abundant contaminating clonotypes to FACS-sorted repertoires.

On this clonotype itself: Its antigen remains unknown.

This sequence originates from a man younger than 35 who received the YFV17D yellow fever vaccine. This chain uses TRBV20-1 with TRBJ1-4, with D perhaps matching TRBD1 (6 bases). Sequencing used PBMCs, obtained 5 to 6 days after the first yellow fever vaccination. DNA for the CDR3: TGCAGTGCTAGAGATAGGGGGGAAACTAATGAAAAACTGTTTTTT. Protein sequence: CSARDRGETNEKLFF.